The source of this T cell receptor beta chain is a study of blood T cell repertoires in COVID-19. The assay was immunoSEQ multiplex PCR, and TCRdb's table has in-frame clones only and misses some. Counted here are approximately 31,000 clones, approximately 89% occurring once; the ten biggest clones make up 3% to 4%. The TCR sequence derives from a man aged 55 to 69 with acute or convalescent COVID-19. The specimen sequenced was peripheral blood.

Here the CDR3 reads CASGYGDRTNTEAFF. The CDR3 DNA reads TGTGCTAGTGGTTATGGGGACAGAACGAACACTGAAGCTTTCTTT. This rearrangement joins TRBV12-5 to TRBJ1-1, with 7 bases identical to TRBD1. This CDR3 comprises 15 residues. The germline gives CDR1 LGHNT, CDR2 FRNRAP. V was pared by 4 bases and J by 1 base, with 6 bases of the junction left unmatched.